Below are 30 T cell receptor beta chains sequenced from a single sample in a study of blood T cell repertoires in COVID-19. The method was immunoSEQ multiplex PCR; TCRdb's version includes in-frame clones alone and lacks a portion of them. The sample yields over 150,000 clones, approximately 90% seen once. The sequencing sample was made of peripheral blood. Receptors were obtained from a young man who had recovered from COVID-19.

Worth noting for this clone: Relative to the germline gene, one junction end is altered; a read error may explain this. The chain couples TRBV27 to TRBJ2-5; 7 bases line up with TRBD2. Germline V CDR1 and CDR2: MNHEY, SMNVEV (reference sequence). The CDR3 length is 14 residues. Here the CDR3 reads CASRGGAAGEIQYF. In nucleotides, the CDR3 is TGTGCCAGCAGGGGCGGGGCGGCGGGGGAGATCCAGTACTTC.

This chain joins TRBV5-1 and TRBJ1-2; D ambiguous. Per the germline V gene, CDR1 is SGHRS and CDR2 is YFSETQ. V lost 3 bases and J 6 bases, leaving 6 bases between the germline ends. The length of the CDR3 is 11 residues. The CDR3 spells CASSSSDGYTF. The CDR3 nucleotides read TGCGCCAGCAGCTCCTCCGATGGCTACACCTTC.

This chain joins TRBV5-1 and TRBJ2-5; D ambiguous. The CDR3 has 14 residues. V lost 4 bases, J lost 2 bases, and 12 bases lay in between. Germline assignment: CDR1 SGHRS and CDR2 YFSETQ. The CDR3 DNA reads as TGCGCCAGCAGCCCCCCCGGTGCACAAGAGACCCAGTACTTC. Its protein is CASSPPGAQETQYF.

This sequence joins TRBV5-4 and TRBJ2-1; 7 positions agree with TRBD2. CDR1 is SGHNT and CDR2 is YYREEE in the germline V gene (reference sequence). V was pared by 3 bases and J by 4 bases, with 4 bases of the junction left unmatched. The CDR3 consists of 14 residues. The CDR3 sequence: CASSSSGGYNEQFF. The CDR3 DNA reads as TGTGCCAGCAGCTCTAGCGGAGGTTACAATGAGCAGTTCTTC. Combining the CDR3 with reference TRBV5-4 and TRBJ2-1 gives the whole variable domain ETGVTQSPTHLIKTRGQQVTLRCSSQSGHNTVSWYQQALGQGPQFIFQYYREEENGRGNFPPRFSGLQFPNYSSELNVNALELDDSALYLCASSSSGGYNEQFFGPGTRLTVL.

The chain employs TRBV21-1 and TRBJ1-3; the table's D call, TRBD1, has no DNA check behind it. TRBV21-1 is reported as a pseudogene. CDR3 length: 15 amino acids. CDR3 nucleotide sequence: TGTGCCAGCAGCAAAGAACGGGACAGGGACAACACCATATATTTT. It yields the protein CASSKERDRDNTIYF.

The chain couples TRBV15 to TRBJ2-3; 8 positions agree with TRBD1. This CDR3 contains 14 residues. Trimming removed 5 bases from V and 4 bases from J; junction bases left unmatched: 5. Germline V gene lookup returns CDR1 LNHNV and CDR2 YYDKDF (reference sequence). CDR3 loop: CATSLTGVADTQYF. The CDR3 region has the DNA TGTGCCACCAGCCTGACAGGGGTGGCAGATACGCAGTATTTT. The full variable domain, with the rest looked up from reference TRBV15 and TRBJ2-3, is DAMVIQNPRYQVTQFGKPVTLSCSQTLNHNVMYWYQQKSSQAPKLLFHYYDKDFNNEADTPDNFQSRRPNTSFCFLDIRSPGLGDTAMYLCATSLTGVADTQYFGPGTRLTVL.

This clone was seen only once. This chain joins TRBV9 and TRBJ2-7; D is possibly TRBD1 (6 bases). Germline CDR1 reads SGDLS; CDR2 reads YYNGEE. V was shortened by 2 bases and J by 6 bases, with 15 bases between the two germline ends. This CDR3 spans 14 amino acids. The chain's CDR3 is CASSVGGGTTEQYF. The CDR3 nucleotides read TGTGCCAGCAGCGTGGGCGGTGGGACAACCGAGCAGTACTTC.

As DNA, the CDR3 is TGTGCCAGCAGCCCCCGTTCCTCCTACGAGCAGTACTTC. Translation gives CASSPRSSYEQYF. The chain couples TRBV12-3 or TRBV12-4 to TRBJ2-7, with unresolved D. Trimming left V 6 bases short and J 0 bases short, with 9 bases between. This CDR3 has 13 residues.

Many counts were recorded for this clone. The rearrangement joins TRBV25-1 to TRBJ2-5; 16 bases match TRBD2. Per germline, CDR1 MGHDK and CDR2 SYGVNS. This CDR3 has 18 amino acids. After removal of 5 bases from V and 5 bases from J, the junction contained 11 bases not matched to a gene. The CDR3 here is CASSSLGTSGRGDETQYF. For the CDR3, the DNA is TGTGCCAGCAGTTCCCTCGGGACTAGCGGGAGGGGGGATGAGACCCAGTACTTC. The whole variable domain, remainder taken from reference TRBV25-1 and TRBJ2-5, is EADIYQTPRYLVIGTGKKITLECSQTMGHDKMYWYQQDPGMELHLIHYSYGVNSTEKGDLSSESTVSRIRTEHFPLTLESARPSHTSQYLCASSSLGTSGRGDETQYFGPGTRLLVL.

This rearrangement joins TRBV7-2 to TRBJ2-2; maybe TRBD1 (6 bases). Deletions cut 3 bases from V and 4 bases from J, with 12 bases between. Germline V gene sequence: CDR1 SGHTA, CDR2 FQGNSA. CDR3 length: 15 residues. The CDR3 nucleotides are TGTGCCAGCAGCTTGGGCAGGGGTAGCACCGGGGAGCTGTTTTTT. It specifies CASSLGRGSTGELFF.

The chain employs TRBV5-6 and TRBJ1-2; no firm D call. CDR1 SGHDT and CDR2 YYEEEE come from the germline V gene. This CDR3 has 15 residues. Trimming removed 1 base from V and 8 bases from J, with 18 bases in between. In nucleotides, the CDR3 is TGTGCCAGCAGCTTGAAACCGGGAGGGTCGCTAGGCTACACCTTC. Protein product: CASSLKPGGSLGYTF.

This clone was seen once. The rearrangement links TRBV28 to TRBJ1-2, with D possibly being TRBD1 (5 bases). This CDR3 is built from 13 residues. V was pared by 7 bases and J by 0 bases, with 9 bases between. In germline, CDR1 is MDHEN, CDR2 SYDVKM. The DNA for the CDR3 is TGTGCCAGCAATTGGGGCTCTAACTATGGCTACACCTTC. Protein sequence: CASNWGSNYGYTF.

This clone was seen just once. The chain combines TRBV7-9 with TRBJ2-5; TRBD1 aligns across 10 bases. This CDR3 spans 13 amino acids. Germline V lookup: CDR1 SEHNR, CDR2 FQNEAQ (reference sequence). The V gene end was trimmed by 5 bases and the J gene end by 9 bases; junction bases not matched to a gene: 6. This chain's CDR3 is CASSGGQGGAQYF. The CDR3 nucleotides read TGTGCCAGCAGCGGCGGACAGGGGGGAGCCCAGTACTTC.

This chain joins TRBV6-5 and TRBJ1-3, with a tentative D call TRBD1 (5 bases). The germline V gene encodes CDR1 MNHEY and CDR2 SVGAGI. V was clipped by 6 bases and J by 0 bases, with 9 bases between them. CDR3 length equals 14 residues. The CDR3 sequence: CASRQALSGNTIYF. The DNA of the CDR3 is TGTGCCAGCAGACAGGCGCTCTCTGGAAACACCATATATTTT.

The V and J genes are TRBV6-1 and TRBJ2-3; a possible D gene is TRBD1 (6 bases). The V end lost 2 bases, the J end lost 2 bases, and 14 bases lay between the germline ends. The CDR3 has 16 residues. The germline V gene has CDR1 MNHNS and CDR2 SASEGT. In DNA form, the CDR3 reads TGTGCCAGCAGTGAACACCGGGACAAGCTCACAGATACGCAGTATTTT. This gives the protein CASSEHRDKLTDTQYF.

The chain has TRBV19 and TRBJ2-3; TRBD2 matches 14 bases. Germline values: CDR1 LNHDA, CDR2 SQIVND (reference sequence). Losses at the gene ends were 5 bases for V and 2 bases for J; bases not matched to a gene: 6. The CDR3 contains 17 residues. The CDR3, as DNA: TGTGCCAGTAGTGGCTGGACTAGCGGGAGGCACACAGATACGCAGTATTTT. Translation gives CASSGWTSGRHTDTQYF.

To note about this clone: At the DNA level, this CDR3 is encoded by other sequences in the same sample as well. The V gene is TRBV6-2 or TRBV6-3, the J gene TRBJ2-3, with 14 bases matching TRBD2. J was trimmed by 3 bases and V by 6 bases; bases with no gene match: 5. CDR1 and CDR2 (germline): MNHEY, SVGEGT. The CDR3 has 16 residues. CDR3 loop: CASSPGTSGRTDTQYF. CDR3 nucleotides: TGTGCCAGCAGCCCCGGGACTAGCGGGAGAACAGATACGCAGTATTTT.

CDR3 in amino acids: CASSTRTVSTDTQYF. CDR3 nucleotides: TGTGCCAGTAGTACAAGGACAGTTAGCACAGATACGCAGTATTTT. The chain recombines TRBV19 with TRBJ2-3; weak D call: TRBD1 (6 bases). The CDR3 contains 15 residues. CDR1 and CDR2 from the germline V gene are LNHDA and SQIVND (reference sequence). The germline V and J ends were trimmed by 4 bases and 0 bases, with 11 bases remaining between them.

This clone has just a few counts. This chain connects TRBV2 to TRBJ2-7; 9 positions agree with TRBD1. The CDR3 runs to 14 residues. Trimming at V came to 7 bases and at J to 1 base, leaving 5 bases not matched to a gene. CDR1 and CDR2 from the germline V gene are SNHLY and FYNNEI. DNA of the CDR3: TGTGCCAGCACGGGACAGGGCCTTTCCTACGAGCAGTACTTC. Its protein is CASTGQGLSYEQYF.

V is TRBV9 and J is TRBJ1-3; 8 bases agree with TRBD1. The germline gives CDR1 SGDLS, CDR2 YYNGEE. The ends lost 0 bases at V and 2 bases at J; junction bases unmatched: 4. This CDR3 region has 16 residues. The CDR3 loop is CASSVARDRPGNTIYF. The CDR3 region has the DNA TGTGCCAGCAGCGTAGCCAGGGACAGGCCTGGAAACACCATATATTTT.

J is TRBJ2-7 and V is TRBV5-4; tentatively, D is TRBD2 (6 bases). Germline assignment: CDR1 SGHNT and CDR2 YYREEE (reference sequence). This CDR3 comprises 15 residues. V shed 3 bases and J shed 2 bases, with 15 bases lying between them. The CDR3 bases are TGTGCCAGCAGCTCGGGGTGGGGGGTGACCTACGAGCAGTACTTC. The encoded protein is CASSSGWGVTYEQYF.

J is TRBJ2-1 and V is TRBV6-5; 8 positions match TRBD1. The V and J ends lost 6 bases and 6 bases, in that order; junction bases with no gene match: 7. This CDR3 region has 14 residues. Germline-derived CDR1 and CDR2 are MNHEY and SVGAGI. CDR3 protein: CASSLDRVLNEQFF. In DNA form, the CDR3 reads TGTGCCAGCAGCCTGGACAGGGTGCTCAATGAGCAGTTCTTC.

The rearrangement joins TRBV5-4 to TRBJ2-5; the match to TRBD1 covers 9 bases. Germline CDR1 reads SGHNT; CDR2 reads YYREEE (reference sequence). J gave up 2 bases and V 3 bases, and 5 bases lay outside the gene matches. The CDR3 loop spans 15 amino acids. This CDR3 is CASSSGQGRQETQYF. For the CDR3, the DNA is TGTGCCAGCAGCTCTGGACAGGGGAGGCAAGAGACCCAGTACTTC.

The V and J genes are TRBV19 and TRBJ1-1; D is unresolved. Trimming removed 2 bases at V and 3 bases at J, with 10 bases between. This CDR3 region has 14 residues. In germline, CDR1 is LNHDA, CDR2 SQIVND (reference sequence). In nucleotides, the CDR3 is TGTGCCAGTAGTATATGGAGGGATTACACTGAAGCTTTCTTT. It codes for CASSIWRDYTEAFF. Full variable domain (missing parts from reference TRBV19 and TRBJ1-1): DGGITQSPKYLFRKEGQNVTLSCEQNLNHDAMYWYRQDPGQGLRLIYYSQIVNDFQKGDIAEGYSVSREKKESFPLTVTSAQKNPTAFYLCASSIWRDYTEAFFGQGTRLTVV.

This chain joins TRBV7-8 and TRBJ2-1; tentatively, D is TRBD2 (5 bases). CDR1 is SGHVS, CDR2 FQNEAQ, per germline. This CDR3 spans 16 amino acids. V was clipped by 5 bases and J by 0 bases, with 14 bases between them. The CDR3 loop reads CASSILASSSYNEQFF. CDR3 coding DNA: TGTGCCAGCAGCATATTAGCGTCGAGCTCCTACAATGAGCAGTTCTTC.

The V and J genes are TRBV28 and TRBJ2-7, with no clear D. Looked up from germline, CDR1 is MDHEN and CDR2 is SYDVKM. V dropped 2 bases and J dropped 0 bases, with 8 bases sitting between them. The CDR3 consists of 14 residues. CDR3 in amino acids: CASSLPKSSYEQYF. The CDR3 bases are TGTGCCAGCAGTTTACCTAAGAGCTCCTACGAGCAGTACTTC.

CDR3 coding DNA: TGCGCCAGCAGCTTGGAAGGGGAGGGACCGGGGTCACCCCTCCACTTT. Translation gives CASSLEGEGPGSPLHF. This sequence joins TRBV5-1 and TRBJ1-6; perhaps TRBD1 as D (5 bases). V was clipped by 0 bases and J by 10 bases, with 17 bases between them. The germline CDR1 and CDR2 sequences are SGHRS and YFSETQ. This CDR3 comprises 16 residues.

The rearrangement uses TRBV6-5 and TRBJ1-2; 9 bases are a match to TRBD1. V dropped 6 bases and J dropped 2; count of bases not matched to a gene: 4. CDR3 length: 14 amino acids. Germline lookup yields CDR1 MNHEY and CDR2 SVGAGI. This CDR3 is CASRRQGVNYGYTF. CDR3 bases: TGTGCCAGCAGACGACAGGGGGTCAACTATGGCTACACCTTC.

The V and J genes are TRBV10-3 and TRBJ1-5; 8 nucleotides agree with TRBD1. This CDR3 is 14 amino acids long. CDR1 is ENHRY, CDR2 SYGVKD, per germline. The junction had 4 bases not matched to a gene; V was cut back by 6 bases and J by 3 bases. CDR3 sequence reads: CAIRATGDNQPQHF. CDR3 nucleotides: TGTGCCATCAGGGCGACAGGGGACAATCAGCCCCAGCATTTT.

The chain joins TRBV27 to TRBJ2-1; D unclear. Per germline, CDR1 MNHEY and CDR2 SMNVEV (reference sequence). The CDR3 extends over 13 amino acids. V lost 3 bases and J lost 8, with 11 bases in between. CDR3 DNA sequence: TGTGCCAGCAGTTTGTACCCAGGCCATGAGCAGTTCTTC. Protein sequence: CASSLYPGHEQFF.